This is a list of T cell receptor beta chains from one sample in a study of blood T cell repertoires in COVID-19. Sequencing used immunoSEQ multiplex PCR; TCRdb keeps in-frame clones, though not all of them. In the table there are around 130,000 clones, around 79% of which are singletons. Sequenced sample: peripheral blood. These receptors all come from a man at least 80 years old with acute or convalescent COVID-19. The CDR3 runs from the conserved cysteine through the conserved F or W. A D gene is named only where the DNA matches it firmly. Only part of the rows carry a size: once, few, many, or a class if the clone is expanded.

d_call j_call clone_size v_call cdr3_nt cdr3_aa
NA TRBJ2-2 NA TRBV5-1 TGCGCCAGCAGCTTGGTGGGCAGGACGAACACCGGGGAGCTGTTTTTT CASSLVGRTNTGELFF
NA TRBJ1-4 NA TRBV4-1 TGCGCCAGCAGCCAACCCCTCCGACAGGCTAAACTGTTTTTT CASSQPLRQAKLFF
TRBD1 TRBJ1-4 NA TRBV4-1 TGCGCCAGCAGCCAAGATGGAGGGGCCGGGACAGGGTGGTCAAAACTGTTTTTT CASSQDGGAGTGWSKLFF
TRBD2 TRBJ2-1 NA TRBV11-2 TGTGCCAGCAGCTTACTAGGACTAGCGGGGTCCCCTAGGTTCTTC CASSLLGLAGSPRFF
TRBD1 TRBJ2-7 few TRBV5-8 TGTGCCAGCAGCCGCATCACGGGACAGGGACCCTCCTACGAGCAGTACTTC CASSRITGQGPSYEQYF
TRBD1 TRBJ2-7 NA TRBV7-2 TGTGCCAGCAGCGTTATAGGGACAGCCTCCTACGAGCAGTACTTC CASSVIGTASYEQYF
TRBD1 TRBJ1-1 NA TRBV5-1 TGCGCCAGCAGCTCTTCCGGGACAGCGGGGAACACTGAAGCTTTCTTT CASSSSGTAGNTEAFF
TRBD1 TRBJ2-1 NA TRBV7-2 TGTGCCAGCAGGCCCCCGGGACAGCCTTACAATGAGCAGTTCTTC CASRPPGQPYNEQFF
NA TRBJ2-2 NA TRBV27 TGTGCCAGCAGTCCGCTAGGTAACACCGGGGAGCTGTTTTTT CASSPLGNTGELFF
TRBD1 TRBJ2-1 NA TRBV9 TGTGCCAGCAGCCCCGCCGGGACAGGGGCGTATAATGAGCAGTTCTTC CASSPAGTGAYNEQFF
NA TRBJ1-3 NA TRBV6-5 TGTGCCAGCAGATCTTCCTCTGGAAACACCATATATTTT CASRSSSGNTIYF
TRBD2 TRBJ2-5 NA TRBV15 TGTGCCACCAGCAGAGATCGGCTAGCGGGGGAGACCCAGTACTTC CATSRDRLAGETQYF
TRBD2 TRBJ2-3 NA TRBV5-1 TGCGCCAGCAGCTCGGGGGGGTCAGATACGCAGTATTTT CASSSGGSDTQYF
TRBD1 TRBJ2-7 NA TRBV7-8 TGTGCCAGCAGCTTACAACAGGGGGCATTTTTCGAGCAGTACTTC CASSLQQGAFFEQYF
TRBD1 TRBJ1-5 few TRBV5-8 TGTGCCAGCAGCTCCGGGACAGACTCTCTTGGGAATCAGCCCCAGCATTTT CASSSGTDSLGNQPQHF
TRBD1 TRBJ2-3 NA TRBV24-1 TGTGCCTCCTCGAGGACAGGGGCAGATACGCAGTATTTT CASSRTGADTQYF
NA TRBJ1-4 once TRBV6-5 TGTGCCAGCAGTTACTCGTACCGGGAGAATGAAAAACTGTTTTTT CASSYSYRENEKLFF
NA TRBJ1-2 NA TRBV18 TGTGCCAGCTCACCTCAGACGGACATCAACTATGGCTACACCTTC CASSPQTDINYGYTF
TRBD2 TRBJ2-5 NA TRBV7-9 TGTGCCAGCAGCTTAATAGCTTGGACTAGTCGGGAGACCCAGTACTTC CASSLIAWTSRETQYF
TRBD2 TRBJ2-3 NA TRBV7-2 TGTGCCAGCAGCTATCCTAGCGGGTACACAGATACGCAGTATTTT CASSYPSGYTDTQYF
NA TRBJ2-2 NA TRBV6-5 TGTGCCAGCACCCGTGACACGAGCACCGGGGAGCTGTTTTTT CASTRDTSTGELFF
NA TRBJ1-1 many TRBV3-1/TRBV3-2 TGTGCCAGCAGCCAAGAATGGGTCAGGGGGAACACTGAAGCTTTCTTT CASSQEWVRGNTEAFF
TRBD1 TRBJ1-1 few TRBV4-1 TGCGCCAGCAGCCGGGCCGGGACAGGATCCGATGAAGCTTTCTTT CASSRAGTGSDEAFF
TRBD1 TRBJ1-5 NA TRBV6-1 TGTGCCAGCAGTGACCCCGGGACAGGTAATCAGCCCCAGCATTTT CASSDPGTGNQPQHF
TRBD1 TRBJ2-6 NA TRBV5-1 TGCGCCAGCAGCCCCCGGACAGGATATGGGGCCAACGTCCTGACTTTC CASSPRTGYGANVLTF
NA TRBJ1-1 NA TRBV5-1 TGCGCCAGCAGCCTACAGGGAATTGGGTCTGAAGCTTTCTTT CASSLQGIGSEAFF
NA TRBJ1-1 NA TRBV3-1/TRBV3-2 TGTGCCAGCAGCCAAGTCGGGGTTGAAGCTTTCTTT CASSQVGVEAFF
NA TRBJ2-7 NA TRBV5-6 TGTGCCAGCAGCTTGGTTGGGTACAGGGCGTACGAGCAGTACTTC CASSLVGYRAYEQYF
TRBD2 TRBJ2-7 NA TRBV18 TGTGCCAGCTTTGGACTAGCGGGGCAGGAGCAGTACTTC CASFGLAGQEQYF
TRBD1 TRBJ1-1 NA TRBV5-1 TGCGCCAGCAGCCCAAGAACAGGGGGCTCTGGCACTGAAGCTTTCTTT CASSPRTGGSGTEAFF
NA TRBJ2-5 NA TRBV7-2 TGTGCCAGCAGCCCAACGAGAGAGACCCAGTACTTC CASSPTRETQYF
TRBD2 TRBJ2-1 NA TRBV5-1 TGCGCCAGCAGCCCTAGCGGGGGGGGGAATGAGCAGTTCTTC CASSPSGGGNEQFF
TRBD1 TRBJ2-1 NA TRBV27 TGTGCCAGCAGTTTACTTCAGACAGGGGGCACGGATGAGCAGTTCTTC CASSLLQTGGTDEQFF
TRBD1 TRBJ1-6 NA TRBV5-1 TGCGCCAGCAGCTTGGGCCTAGACAGGGTTGGTTCACCCCTCCACTTT CASSLGLDRVGSPLHF
NA TRBJ2-3 NA TRBV24-1 TGTGCCACCAGTGATCCCGGCACAGATACGCAGTATTTT CATSDPGTDTQYF
NA TRBJ2-7 NA TRBV7-8 TGTGCCAGCAGCTTAGTGCGTGGGACAACCATCCCCTACGAGCAGTACTTC CASSLVRGTTIPYEQYF
NA TRBJ1-5 few TRBV6-2/TRBV6-3 TGTGCCAGCAGTTACCCGGGTCTCAGTCCTCAGCCCCAGCATTTT CASSYPGLSPQPQHF